The clone carrying this T cell receptor beta chain was seen more than once but under ten times. Antigen unknown. This entry comes from a study of beta chain features in type 1 diabetes. Study as a whole: Regarding age, gender and cell yields, patients proved similar to healthy donors.

The CDR3 has 12 residues. V lost 10 bases and J 4 bases, leaving 11 bases between the germline ends. Per germline, CDR1 MDHEN and CDR2 SYDVKM. Investigators reverse transcribed all isolated RNA, so they sequenced expressed TCRB transcripts. Sequencing was performed with immunoSEQ multiplex PCR; in TCRdb, only in-frame clones are kept and a portion is missing. Among 300,000 to 350,000 clones, over 7% were seen once, and the ten largest hold approximately 1%. The study, taken as a whole, reports: Moderate yet significant TCRB CDR3 shortening was seen in Type 1 diabetes patients in all four CD4+ subsets.

The receptor comes from a man under 40 with type 1 diabetes. Material: central memory CD4+ T cells from blood. This chain joins TRBV28 and TRBJ1-3; no clear D. The DNA of the CDR3 is TGTGCCACCCTTAGCCAGGGAAACACCATATATTTT. This gives the protein CATLSQGNTIYF.